This T cell receptor beta chain was sequenced during a study of sequential checkpoint blockade in melanoma. Study context: TCRβ was sequenced from DNA of 91 pretreatment tumors.

TCRdb's copy holds only in-frame clones and misses some; the assay was immunoSEQ multiplex PCR. The sample consists of roughly 5,100 clones, 15% to 20% of them appearing once. The sample holds a few counts of this clone. Documented treatment: randomized to nivolumab then ipilimumab (arm A) or the reverse (arm B). Patients had received no earlier DNA-damaging chemotherapy. The V and J ends lost 5 bases and 5 bases respectively, with 12 bases between them. The CDR3 extends over 14 amino acids. The germline V gene has CDR1 SGHNT and CDR2 YENEEA. The sequence was obtained from a human donor with melanoma. The rearrangement links TRBV11-3 to TRBJ2-2; a weak D match, TRBD1 (6 bases). This material consisted of tumor tissue (inferred from file names), taken from a patient given nivolumab and ipilimumab in sequence. The CDR3 DNA reads as TGTGCCAGCAGCCCAACAGGGTTGACCGGGGAGCTGTTTTTT. It translates to CASSPTGLTGELFF.